This TCR beta chain appears in the sequencing data of a study of blood T cell repertoires in COVID-19. Study context: COVID-19 samples, acute and convalescent, were from the United States, Italy and Spain. PBMCs, B-cell-depleted T cells, or T cells were the source of the cDNA or gDNA that made up the material.

The study drew participants aged about 18 to 95 years from 20 to 30 US areas. The CDR3 consists of 15 residues. Germline CDR1 and CDR2: SNHLY and FYNNEI. The trim removed 6 bases at V and 3 bases at J, leaving 10 bases unmatched. This clone was counted a single time. The repertoire was sequenced with immunoSEQ multiplex PCR; TCRdb's copy has only in-frame clones and lacks some. The table includes some 400,000 clones, just over 90% detected once. The receptor was derived from a woman aged 40 to 50 who had been exposed to COVID-19. The specimen sequenced was PBMCs or T cells enriched from blood (not recorded which). This rearrangement joins TRBV2 to TRBJ1-1; TRBD1 matches at 7 bases. The CDR3 region has the DNA TGTGCCAGCAGACAACGACAGGGTTCGTACACTGAAGCTTTCTTT. Translation gives CASRQRQGSYTEAFF. Based on the CDR3 plus reference TRBV2 and TRBJ1-1, the full variable domain is EPEVTQTPSHQVTQMGQEVILRCVPISNHLYFYWYRQILGQKVEFLVSFYNNEISEKSEIFDDQFSVERPDGSNFTLKIRSTKLEDSAMYFCASRQRQGSYTEAFFGQGTRLTVV.